This T cell receptor beta chain emerged from a study of regulatory T cells in long-lasting Graves disease. Whole-study results and caveats: It was in persistent disease that TRBV28, TRBJ1-2 and TRBJ2-5 were favored. New patients shared around 920 public clonotypes, fewer than the 2,741 shared by persistent patients.

Stated time point: newly diagnosed GD, antithyroid drugs for less than 3 months. PBMCs provided the RNA from which the TCR library was made. Researchers made TCR beta libraries by using iRepertoire HTBI primers and running Arm-PCR on CDR3 regions. From the multiplex PCR reads, TCRdb called clonotypes with MiXCR, one entry per CDR3 protein. The table includes 360,000 or so distinct CDR3 sequences, 10% to 15% detected once. CDR1 is SNHLY, CDR2 FYNNEI, per germline. Trimming at V came to 3 bases and at J to 7 bases, leaving 3 bases not matched to a gene. The CDR3 sequence is 13 residues long. Ten or more counts support this clonotype. No antigen is known for it. The sample was also linked to a second study, of T cells in Graves' hyperthyroidism and ophthalmopathy.

The source material was peripheral blood mononuclear cells (PBMCs), sampled at new diagnosis, from a patient treated with antithyroid drugs. The receptor was isolated from a woman aged 18-29 years with Graves disease. The rearrangement joins TRBV2 to TRBJ1-1; 9 nucleotides agree with TRBD1. In nucleotides, the CDR3 is TGTGCCAGCAGTGATGGGGACAGGGTTGAAGCTTTCTTT. Translating it yields CASSDGDRVEAFF.